The next 15 T cell receptor beta chains were all read from a single sample in a study of T cell responses to AZD1222 COVID-19 vaccine. TCRdb's table, derived via immunoSEQ multiplex PCR, lists solely in-frame clones and lacks some. The sample lists some 140,000 clones; roughly 91% were seen once. The sequencing used peripheral blood, collected 28 days after the second AZD1222 dose. The receptors derive from an adult who received the AZD1222 COVID-19 vaccine.

The chain uses TRBV19 and TRBJ1-5, with D uncertain. V dropped 3 bases and J dropped 5 bases, with 11 bases sitting between them. The CDR3 has 14 amino acids. Per germline, CDR1 LNHDA and CDR2 SQIVND (reference sequence). This chain's CDR3 is CASSIWAADQPQHF. In nucleotides, the CDR3 is TGTGCCAGTAGTATTTGGGCAGCGGATCAGCCCCAGCATTTT.

The chain recombines TRBV4-1 with TRBJ2-2; 10 bases map to TRBD2. Germline V gene sequence: CDR1 MGHRA, CDR2 YSYEKL. V was clipped by 5 bases and J by 6 bases; unmatched bases: 6. This CDR3 region has 15 residues. The CDR3 loop reads CASSASGGAAGELFF. The CDR3 DNA is TGCGCCAGCAGCGCAAGCGGGGGGGCCGCCGGGGAGCTGTTTTTT.

J is TRBJ1-4 and V is TRBV19, with 9 bases that match TRBD1. V shed 7 bases, J shed 8 bases, and the junction held 14 bases outside the gene matches. CDR1 LNHDA and CDR2 SQIVND come from the germline V gene (reference sequence). The CDR3 contains 16 residues. CDR3 sequence (DNA): TGTGCCAGTACCCCCAGGACAGGGGAAGATATGGAAAAACTGTTTTTT. Amino acids: CASTPRTGEDMEKLFF.

This chain links TRBV12-5 with TRBJ2-7, with a weak D call TRBD2 (7 bases). The germline gives CDR1 LGHNT, CDR2 FRNRAP. The V and J ends lost 0 bases and 0 bases respectively, with 18 bases between them. The CDR3 runs to 18 residues. The CDR3 DNA is TGTGCTAGTGGTTTGGTATGGTGGGGGGGCCACACCTCCTACGAGCAGTACTTC. Its translation: CASGLVWWGGHTSYEQYF.

This clone has only one observation. V usage is TRBV7-3 and J usage is TRBJ1-2; D unclear. V was pared by 3 bases and J by 2 bases, with 13 bases between. The germline CDR1 and CDR2 sequences are SGHTA and FQGTGA. The CDR3 runs 15 residues. The CDR3 is CASSLSAGSNYGYTF. The CDR3 DNA reads TGTGCCAGCAGCTTGAGTGCCGGGTCCAACTATGGCTACACCTTC.

This chain uses TRBV6-5 with TRBJ1-2; the D gene is possibly TRBD1 (6 bases). Between the trimmed V and J ends, which lost 9 bases and 0 bases, there was a span of 11 bases. The CDR3 has 13 amino acids. Germline CDR1 reads MNHEY; CDR2 reads SVGAGI. The CDR3 here is CARIQGSNYGYTF. The DNA for the CDR3 is TGTGCCAGAATACAGGGATCTAACTATGGCTACACCTTC.

The CDR3 DNA sequence: TGTGCCAGCCCAACAGGGGAATACGGGGAGCTGTTTTTT. It yields the protein CASPTGEYGELFF. V and J are TRBV6-5 and TRBJ2-2; 7 nucleotides match TRBD1. In germline, CDR1 is MNHEY, CDR2 SVGAGI. The CDR3 length is 13 residues. V was pared by 8 bases and J by 7 bases, with 7 bases of the junction left unmatched.

The chain is built from TRBV5-8 and TRBJ1-6; 7 bases line up with TRBD1. V shed 9 bases and J 5 bases; nucleotides not matched to a gene: 11. This CDR3 has 15 amino acids. Looked up from germline, CDR1 is SGHTS and CDR2 is YDEGEE. This CDR3 is CATPRRDSHNSPLHF. DNA for the CDR3: TGTGCCACCCCCCGGCGGGACAGCCATAATTCACCCCTCCACTTT.

J is TRBJ2-1 and V is TRBV28; a weak D match, TRBD1 (6 bases). V was clipped by 5 bases and J by 4 bases, with 15 bases between them. The CDR3 is made up of 15 amino acids. The germline CDR1 and CDR2 sequences are MDHEN and SYDVKM. CDR3 in amino acids: CASSPLEGGYNEQFF. CDR3 in DNA: TGTGCCAGCAGTCCCCTGGAAGGGGGTTACAATGAGCAGTTCTTC. Filled out from reference TRBV28 and TRBJ2-1, the complete variable domain reads DVKVTQSSRYLVKRTGEKVFLECVQDMDHENMFWYRQDPGLGLRLIYFSYDVKMKEKGDIPEGYSVSREKKERFSLILESASTNQTSMYLCASSPLEGGYNEQFFGPGTRLTVL.

This sequence joins TRBV27 and TRBJ2-1; the D is unclear. Germline V gene sequence: CDR1 MNHEY, CDR2 SMNVEV (reference sequence). V gave up 6 bases and J gave up 7 bases, with 16 bases separating them. This CDR3 is 14 amino acids long. The CDR3: CASSPLDRLNEQFF. In DNA form, the CDR3 reads TGTGCCAGCAGCCCCCTAGATCGGTTGAATGAGCAGTTCTTC.

In DNA, the CDR3 is TGTGCCAGCTCACCACCGACAAAGGACTATGGCTACACCTTC. Its protein is CASSPPTKDYGYTF. The chain employs TRBV18 and TRBJ1-2; D is undetermined. The CDR3 has 14 amino acids. Deletions cut 0 bases from V and 3 bases from J, with 8 bases between. CDR1 is KGHSH, CDR2 LQKENI, per germline.

The chain couples TRBV7-3 to TRBJ2-3, with D perhaps being TRBD1 or TRBD2 (6 bases each). Germline V gene sequence: CDR1 SGHTA, CDR2 FQGTGA. V lost 1 base and J lost 6, with 17 bases in between. The CDR3 sequence is 16 residues long. CDR3 residues: CASSLIGGTVFDTQYF. The CDR3 coding sequence is TGTGCCAGCAGCTTAATAGGGGGGACCGTCTTCGATACGCAGTATTTT.

This chain joins TRBV2 and TRBJ2-2; D remains ambiguous. V shed 6 bases and J shed 0 bases, with 8 bases lying between them. The germline V gene encodes CDR1 SNHLY and CDR2 FYNNEI. CDR3 length: 14 residues. The CDR3 protein is CASRDPTNTGELFF. CDR3 DNA: TGTGCCAGCAGGGACCCAACGAACACCGGGGAGCTGTTTTTT. The variable domain in full, with the rest retrieved from reference TRBV2 and TRBJ2-2, is EPEVTQTPSHQVTQMGQEVILRCVPISNHLYFYWYRQILGQKVEFLVSFYNNEISEKSEIFDDQFSVERPDGSNFTLKIRSTKLEDSAMYFCASRDPTNTGELFFGEGSRLTVL.

The chain couples TRBV14 to TRBJ2-5; the D gene is possibly TRBD1 (5 bases). This CDR3 is built from 14 residues. CDR1 SGHDN and CDR2 FVKESK come from the germline V gene. V lost 3 bases, J lost 4 bases, and 12 bases lay in between. CDR3 residues: CASSQFRVRETQYF. As DNA, the CDR3 is TGTGCCAGCAGCCAGTTCAGGGTCAGAGAGACCCAGTACTTC.

The rearrangement uses TRBV7-6 and TRBJ2-3; possible D gene TRBD2, 6 bases. CDR3 length: 16 amino acids. The V end lost 1 base, the J end lost 3 bases, and 14 bases lay between the germline ends. Germline V lookup: CDR1 SGHVS, CDR2 FNYEAQ. The CDR3 DNA reads as TGTGCCAGCAGCTTAGAGGGAGGACACGGGACAGATACGCAGTATTTT. The encoded protein is CASSLEGGHGTDTQYF. Variable domain in full (rest from reference TRBV7-6 and TRBJ2-3): GAGVSQSPRYKVTKRGQDVALRCDPISGHVSLYWYRQALGQGPEFLTYFNYEAQQDKSGLPNDRFSAERPEGSISTLTIQRTEQRDSAMYRCASSLEGGHGTDTQYFGPGTRLTVL.